Below, 15 T cell receptor beta chains from the same sample are listed, as sequenced in a study of identical twins listed by TCRdb under 2016. Library method: 5' RACE. Sequencing was carried out with an Illumina HiSeq 2000. The raw public reads went through TCRdb reprocessing: fastp at Q25, MiXCR clone calling, in-frame beta chains kept. Every distinct CDR3 protein forms one entry, paired with its most common genes and DNA. The sample yields roughly 490,000 distinct CDR3 sequences; 13% to 15% were counted once. The leading ten clones occupy 0.98% of the sample. These same data were also listed under a study on yellow fever vaccine responses in identical twins.

The sample consisted of CD4+ T cells sorted from blood. These receptors were taken from a woman aged 18-29 years in good health.

The chain joins TRBV7-9 to TRBJ2-2; 8 positions agree with TRBD1. Germline trimming cut 3 bases from V and 6 bases from J; bases unmatched to any gene: 12. This CDR3 has 17 residues. In germline, CDR1 is SEHNR, CDR2 FQNEAQ (reference sequence). The CDR3: CASSFIELQGAAGELFF. The CDR3 DNA reads as TGTGCCAGCAGCTTCATAGAACTCCAGGGGGCCGCCGGGGAGCTGTTTTTT. Based on the CDR3 plus reference TRBV7-9 and TRBJ2-2, the full variable domain is DTGVSQNPRHKITKRGQNVTFRCDPISEHNRLYWYRQTLGQGPEFLTYFQNEAQLEKSRLLSDRFSAERPKGSFSTLEIQRTEQGDSAMYLCASSFIELQGAAGELFFGEGSRLTVL.

This clonotype was seen more than once but under ten times. The J gene is TRBJ2-4, the V gene TRBV7-8, with D uncertain. Trimming shortened V by 1 base and J by 1 base, and 11 bases separated the two germline ends. Germline V lookup: CDR1 SGHVS, CDR2 FQNEAQ. The CDR3 spans 16 residues. CDR3 residues: CASSLDLEWAKNIQYF. The CDR3 coding sequence is TGTGCCAGCAGCTTAGATCTGGAATGGGCCAAAAACATTCAGTACTTC.

This clonotype was counted many times. V usage is TRBV28 and J usage is TRBJ2-5; weak D call: TRBD1 (6 bases). The germline CDR1 and CDR2 sequences are MDHEN and SYDVKM. Trimming took 6 bases from V and 1 from J, leaving 9 bases between them. The CDR3 totals 13 residues. As DNA, the CDR3 is TGTGCCAGCAGATGGACAGTCCAAGAGACCCAGTACTTC. This gives the protein CASRWTVQETQYF.

The V and J genes are TRBV6-1 and TRBJ1-3; D is ambiguous. The germline V gene has CDR1 MNHNS and CDR2 SASEGT. There are 17 residues in the CDR3. V lost 5 bases and J lost 2, with 19 bases in between. The CDR3 nucleotides read TGTGCCAGCAGTCGCTGGAATTTCGGGAGAACTGGAAACACCATATATTTT. Encoded protein: CASSRWNFGRTGNTIYF.

The genes are TRBV20-1 and TRBJ2-1; TRBD1 might be the D (5 bases). The CDR3 covers 15 residues. The germline V gene encodes CDR1 DFQATT and CDR2 SNEGSKA (reference sequence). Between the trimmed V and J ends, which lost 0 bases and 7 bases, there was a span of 16 bases. The CDR3 protein is CSARDYGASDNEQFF. The CDR3 DNA reads as TGCAGTGCTAGAGATTATGGGGCATCGGATAATGAGCAGTTCTTC.

This clonotype was seen a few times. A much larger clone is a single base away; this may be a read error. The final CDR3 position lacks the conserved phenylalanine or tryptophan, pointing to a likely read error. The chain employs TRBV28 and TRBJ2-5; D ambiguous. CDR1 is MDHEN and CDR2 is SYDVKM in the germline V gene. This CDR3 comprises 12 residues. V was shortened by 4 bases and J by 1 base, with 4 bases between the two germline ends. The CDR3 bases are TGTGCCAGCAGTTCCGGCCAAGAGACCCAGTACTTA. Amino acid sequence: CASSSGQETQYL.

The rearrangement links TRBV20-1 to TRBJ2-1; 9 bases are a match to TRBD2. The V gene's germline CDR1 is DFQATT and CDR2 SNEGSKA (reference sequence). J gave up 1 base and V 3 bases, and 13 bases lay outside the gene matches. The CDR3 spans 18 residues. The DNA for the CDR3 is TGCAGTGCTAGGATATCGGCGGGGGGGCAAGGTTCCTACAATGAGCAGTTCTTC. Encoded protein: CSARISAGGQGSYNEQFF.

V usage is TRBV5-6 and J usage is TRBJ2-5; 8 bases match TRBD1. Germline-derived CDR1 and CDR2 are SGHDT and YYEEEE. V lost 4 bases to trimming and J lost 3 bases; unmatched junction nucleotides: 14. The CDR3 has 17 residues. CDR3 sequence (DNA): TGTGCCAGCAGCCAAACCATTCCAGGGGGCATTGAAGAGACCCAGTACTTC. It yields the protein CASSQTIPGGIEETQYF.

This clonotype occurred a few times. The rearrangement links TRBV15 to TRBJ2-7; weak D call: TRBD2 (6 bases). The CDR3 is 13 amino acids. V lost 2 bases and J lost 5, with 10 bases in between. Germline V gene sequence: CDR1 LNHNV, CDR2 YYDKDF (reference sequence). The CDR3 here is CATSRIGTHEQYF. The CDR3 coding sequence is TGTGCCACCAGCAGAATAGGGACTCACGAGCAGTACTTC.

This clonotype showed up just a few times. J is TRBJ2-6 and V is TRBV10-3; D gene unclear. Per the germline V gene, CDR1 is ENHRY and CDR2 is SYGVKD. There are 17 residues in the CDR3. Trimming took 5 bases from V and 0 from J, leaving 14 bases between them. CDR3 DNA: TGTGCCATCAGTATCGCTGGTGTTGACTCTGGGGCCAACGTCCTGACTTTC. Encoded protein: CAISIAGVDSGANVLTF.

This clonotype has at least ten counts. The J gene is TRBJ1-2, the V gene TRBV15; tentative D call: TRBD1 (5 bases). Germline CDR1 and CDR2: LNHNV and YYDKDF (reference sequence). The ends were cut back, 7 bases at V and 7 bases at J, with 13 bases in the middle. This CDR3 spans 12 amino acids. The CDR3 region is CATKRTGGGYTF. The CDR3 nucleotides read TGTGCCACCAAACGGACTGGGGGTGGCTACACCTTC. Variable domain in full (rest from reference TRBV15 and TRBJ1-2): DAMVIQNPRYQVTQFGKPVTLSCSQTLNHNVMYWYQQKSSQAPKLLFHYYDKDFNNEADTPDNFQSRRPNTSFCFLDIRSPGLGDTAMYLCATKRTGGGYTFGSGTRLTVV.

In nucleotides, the CDR3 is TGCAGTGCTAGTGACTGGCACAATGAGCAGTTCTTC. Amino acids: CSASDWHNEQFF. This chain connects TRBV20-1 to TRBJ2-1; D uncertain. The CDR3 length is 12 residues. Germline V gene data show CDR1 as DFQATT and CDR2 as SNEGSKA (reference sequence). V lost 3 bases and J 5 bases, leaving 8 bases between the germline ends.

There are many counts of this clonotype. This chain connects TRBV2 to TRBJ2-6; D is unresolved. The germline CDR1 and CDR2 sequences are SNHLY and FYNNEI. Trimming cost V 6 bases and J 0 bases, with 9 bases left between them. The CDR3 totals 15 residues. The CDR3 bases are TGTGCCAGCAGCCCCTCTAACTCTGGGGCCAACGTCCTGACTTTC. This translates into CASSPSNSGANVLTF.

This clonotype was detected many times. The chain recombines TRBV12-3 or TRBV12-4 with TRBJ1-6; TRBD1 is a possible D gene (5 bases). This CDR3 comprises 13 residues. With 5 bases removed from V and 8 bases from J, the gap between germline ends came to 10 bases. CDR3 in amino acids: CASSPGGDSPLHF. In DNA form, the CDR3 reads TGTGCCAGCAGTCCCGGGGGGGATTCACCCCTCCACTTT.

In its sample, this clonotype was seen a few times. The chain links TRBV12-3 or TRBV12-4 to TRBJ2-1, with D perhaps TRBD2 (5 bases). Trimming took off 3 bases at V and 8 bases at J, with 14 bases between the two ends. The CDR3 is made up of 14 amino acids. The CDR3 nucleotides are TGTGCCAGCAGTTTTCTCCGGGGTGTCGATGAGCAGTTCTTC. It specifies CASSFLRGVDEQFF.